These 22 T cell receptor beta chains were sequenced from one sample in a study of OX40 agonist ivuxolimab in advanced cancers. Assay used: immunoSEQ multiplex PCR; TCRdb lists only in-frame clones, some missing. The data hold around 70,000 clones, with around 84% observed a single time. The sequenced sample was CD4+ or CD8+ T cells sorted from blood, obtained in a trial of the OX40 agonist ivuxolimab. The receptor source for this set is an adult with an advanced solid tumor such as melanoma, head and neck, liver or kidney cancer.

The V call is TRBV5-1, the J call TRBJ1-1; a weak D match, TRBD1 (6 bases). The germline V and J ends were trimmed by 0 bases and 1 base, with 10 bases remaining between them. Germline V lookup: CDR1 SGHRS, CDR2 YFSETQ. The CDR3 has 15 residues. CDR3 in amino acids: CASSLERGANTEAFF. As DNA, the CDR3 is TGCGCCAGCAGCTTGGAACGGGGGGCGAACACTGAAGCTTTCTTT.

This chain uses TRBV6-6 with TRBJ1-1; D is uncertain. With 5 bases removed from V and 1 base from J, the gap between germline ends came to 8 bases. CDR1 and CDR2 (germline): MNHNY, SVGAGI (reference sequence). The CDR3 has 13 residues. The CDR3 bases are TGTGCCAGCAGTGATTGGGGGAACACTGAAGCTTTCTTT. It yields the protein CASSDWGNTEAFF.

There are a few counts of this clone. In DNA form, the CDR3 reads TGTGCCAGCAGTTACTTGAACATCGGTTGGAGAGGCTACACCTTC. Protein product: CASSYLNIGWRGYTF. The genes are TRBV6-5 and TRBJ1-2; D not certain. V lost 1 base and J lost 8, with 17 bases in between. CDR1 and CDR2 from the germline V gene are MNHEY and SVGAGI. The CDR3 runs 15 residues.

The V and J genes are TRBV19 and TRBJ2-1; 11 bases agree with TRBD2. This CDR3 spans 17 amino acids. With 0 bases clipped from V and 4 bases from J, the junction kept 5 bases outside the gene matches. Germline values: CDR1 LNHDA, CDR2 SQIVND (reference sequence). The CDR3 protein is CASSIEASGGPYNEQFF. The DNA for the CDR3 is TGTGCCAGTAGTATAGAGGCTAGCGGGGGGCCTTACAATGAGCAGTTCTTC.

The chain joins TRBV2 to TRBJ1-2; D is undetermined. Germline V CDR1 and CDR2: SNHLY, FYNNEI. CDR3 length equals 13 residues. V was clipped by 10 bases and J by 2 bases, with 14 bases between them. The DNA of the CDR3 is TGTGCCACCAAAAAGTCGGGGAACTATGGCTACACCTTC. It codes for CATKKSGNYGYTF.

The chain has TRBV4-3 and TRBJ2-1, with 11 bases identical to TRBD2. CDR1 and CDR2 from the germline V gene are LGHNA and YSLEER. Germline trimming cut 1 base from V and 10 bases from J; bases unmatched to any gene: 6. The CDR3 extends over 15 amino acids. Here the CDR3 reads CASSQVAGGPGEQFF. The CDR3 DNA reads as TGCGCCAGCAGCCAAGTAGCGGGGGGGCCAGGGGAGCAGTTCTTC.

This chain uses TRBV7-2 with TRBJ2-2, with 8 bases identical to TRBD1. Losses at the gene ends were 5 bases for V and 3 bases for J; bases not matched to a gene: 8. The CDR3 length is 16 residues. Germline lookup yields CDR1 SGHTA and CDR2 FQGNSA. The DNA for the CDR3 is TGTGCCAGCAGCCGACCGGTACAGGGGGACACCGGGGAGCTGTTTTTT. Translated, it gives CASSRPVQGDTGELFF. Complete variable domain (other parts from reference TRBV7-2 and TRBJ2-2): GAGVSQSPSNKVTEKGKDVELRCDPISGHTALYWYRQSLGQGLEFLIYFQGNSAPDKSGLPSDRFSAERTGGSVSTLTIQRTQQEDSAVYLCASSRPVQGDTGELFFGEGSRLTVL.

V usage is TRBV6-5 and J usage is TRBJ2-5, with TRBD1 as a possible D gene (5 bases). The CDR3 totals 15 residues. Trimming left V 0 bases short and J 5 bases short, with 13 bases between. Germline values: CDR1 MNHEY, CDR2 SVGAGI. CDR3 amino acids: CASSYSSQGGETQYF. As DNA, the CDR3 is TGTGCCAGCAGTTACTCGAGCCAGGGTGGCGAGACCCAGTACTTC.

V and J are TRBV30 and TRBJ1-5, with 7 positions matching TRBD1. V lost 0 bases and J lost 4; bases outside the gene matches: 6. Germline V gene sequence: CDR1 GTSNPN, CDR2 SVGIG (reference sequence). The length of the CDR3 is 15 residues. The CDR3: CAWSVRRGRNQPQHF. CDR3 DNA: TGTGCCTGGAGTGTACGAAGGGGGCGAAATCAGCCCCAGCATTTT.

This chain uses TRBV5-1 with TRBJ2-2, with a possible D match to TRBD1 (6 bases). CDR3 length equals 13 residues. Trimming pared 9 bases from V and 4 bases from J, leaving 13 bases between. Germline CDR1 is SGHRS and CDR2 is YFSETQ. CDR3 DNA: TGCGCCACCACGCGGACAGTCACCGGGGAGCTGTTTTTT. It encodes CATTRTVTGELFF.

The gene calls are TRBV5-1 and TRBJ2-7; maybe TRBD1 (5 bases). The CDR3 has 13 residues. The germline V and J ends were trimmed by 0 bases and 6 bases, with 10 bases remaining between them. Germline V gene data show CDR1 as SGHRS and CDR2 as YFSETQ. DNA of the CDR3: TGCGCCAGCAGCTTGGGACCAGACAGCGAGCAGTACTTC. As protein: CASSLGPDSEQYF.

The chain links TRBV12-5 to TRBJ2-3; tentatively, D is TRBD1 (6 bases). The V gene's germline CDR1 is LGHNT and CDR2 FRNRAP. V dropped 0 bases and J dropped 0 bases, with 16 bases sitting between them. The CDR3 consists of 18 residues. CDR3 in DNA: TGTGCTAGTGGTTTGGTACGAGACGGACAGCCTAGCACAGATACGCAGTATTTT. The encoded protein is CASGLVRDGQPSTDTQYF.

CDR3: CASSLMRLAGENEQFF. The CDR3 region has the DNA TGTGCCAGCAGCTTAATGAGACTAGCGGGGGAAAATGAGCAGTTCTTC. This chain uses TRBV7-2 with TRBJ2-1; 12 positions match TRBD2. Germline CDR1 reads SGHTA; CDR2 reads FQGNSA. This CDR3 comprises 16 residues. The J segment lost 7 bases and the V segment lost 2 bases, leaving 6 bases of the junction unmatched.

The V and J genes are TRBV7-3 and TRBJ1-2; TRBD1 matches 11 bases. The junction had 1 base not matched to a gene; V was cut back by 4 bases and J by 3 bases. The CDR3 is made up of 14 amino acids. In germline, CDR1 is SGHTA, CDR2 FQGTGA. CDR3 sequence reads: CASSSGQGDYGYTF. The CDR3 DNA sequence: TGTGCCAGCAGCTCGGGACAGGGGGACTATGGCTACACCTTC.

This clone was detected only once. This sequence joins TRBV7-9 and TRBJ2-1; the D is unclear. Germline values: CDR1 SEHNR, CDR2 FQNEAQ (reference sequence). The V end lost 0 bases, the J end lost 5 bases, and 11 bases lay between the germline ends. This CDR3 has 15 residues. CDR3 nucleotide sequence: TGTGCCAGCAGCTTAGCGGGTAGTGTGGACAATGAGCAGTTCTTC. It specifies CASSLAGSVDNEQFF.

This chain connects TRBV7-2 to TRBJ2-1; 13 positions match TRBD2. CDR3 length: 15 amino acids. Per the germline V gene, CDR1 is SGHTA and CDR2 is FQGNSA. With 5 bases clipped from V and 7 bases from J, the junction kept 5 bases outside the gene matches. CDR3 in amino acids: CASSPRTSGGNEQFF. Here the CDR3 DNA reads TGTGCCAGCAGCCCTCGGACTAGCGGGGGAAATGAGCAGTTCTTC. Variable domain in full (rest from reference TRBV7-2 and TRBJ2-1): GAGVSQSPSNKVTEKGKDVELRCDPISGHTALYWYRQSLGQGLEFLIYFQGNSAPDKSGLPSDRFSAERTGGSVSTLTIQRTQQEDSAVYLCASSPRTSGGNEQFFGPGTRLTVL.

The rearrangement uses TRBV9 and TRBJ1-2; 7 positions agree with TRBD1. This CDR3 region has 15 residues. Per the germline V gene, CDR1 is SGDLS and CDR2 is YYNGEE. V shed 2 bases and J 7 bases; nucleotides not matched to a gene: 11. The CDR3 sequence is CASSVGDRVGGGYTF. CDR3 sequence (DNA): TGTGCCAGCAGCGTTGGCGACAGGGTGGGAGGTGGCTACACCTTC.

The DNA for the CDR3 is TGTGCCAGCAGACTCCCGGGACCGAGGGAGGGCTACACCTTC. Amino acid sequence: CASRLPGPREGYTF. The V call is TRBV7-2, the J call TRBJ1-2, with D possibly TRBD1 on 5 matching bases. V was cut by 6 bases and J by 8 bases, with 19 bases left in between. This CDR3 region has 14 residues. The germline V gene has CDR1 SGHTA and CDR2 FQGNSA.

CDR3: CASSRGGDSYGYTF. The CDR3 nucleotides are TGTGCCAGCAGCCGAGGGGGGGACAGTTATGGCTACACCTTC. This rearrangement joins TRBV7-2 to TRBJ1-2; TRBD1 aligns across 7 bases. The CDR3 is 14 amino acids. The V gene's germline CDR1 is SGHTA and CDR2 FQGNSA. The ends lost 5 bases at V and 5 bases at J; junction bases unmatched: 8. Using reference TRBV7-2 and TRBJ1-2 for the parts outside the CDR3, the full variable domain is GAGVSQSPSNKVTEKGKDVELRCDPISGHTALYWYRQSLGQGLEFLIYFQGNSAPDKSGLPSDRFSAERTGGSVSTLTIQRTQQEDSAVYLCASSRGGDSYGYTFGSGTRLTVV.

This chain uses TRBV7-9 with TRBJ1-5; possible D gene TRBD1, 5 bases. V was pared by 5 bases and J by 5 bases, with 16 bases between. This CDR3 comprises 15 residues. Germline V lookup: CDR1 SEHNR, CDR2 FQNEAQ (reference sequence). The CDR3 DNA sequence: TGTGCCAGCAGCCAGACGATCGGGGCGCATCAGCCCCAGCATTTT. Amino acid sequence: CASSQTIGAHQPQHF.

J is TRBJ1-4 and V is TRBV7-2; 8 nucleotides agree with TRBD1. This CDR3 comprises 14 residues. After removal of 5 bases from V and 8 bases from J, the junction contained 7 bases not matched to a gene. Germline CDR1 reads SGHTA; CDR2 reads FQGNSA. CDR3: CASSPRTGREKLFF. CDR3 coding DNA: TGTGCCAGCAGCCCAAGGACAGGGAGGGAAAAACTGTTTTTT.

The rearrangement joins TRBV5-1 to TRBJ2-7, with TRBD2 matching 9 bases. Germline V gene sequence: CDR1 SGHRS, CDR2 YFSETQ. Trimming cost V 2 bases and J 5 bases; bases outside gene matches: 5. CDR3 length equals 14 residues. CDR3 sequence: CASSLSSGTNEQYF. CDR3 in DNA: TGCGCCAGCAGCTTATCTAGCGGGACCAACGAGCAGTACTTC.